Below are 10 T cell receptor beta chains sequenced from a single sample in a study of early T cells in non-severe SARS-CoV-2 infection. TCRdb re-called the 5' RACE reads through MiXCR, storing one row per CDR3 protein. The profile shows 70,000 to 85,000 distinct CDR3 sequences, 12% of them singletons. Source material: whole blood. Receptor source: an adult who was a healthcare worker with PCR-confirmed SARS-CoV-2 infection or an uninfected control (not recorded which).

This clonotype was counted at least ten times. V is TRBV2 and J is TRBJ2-1; D remains unclear. This CDR3 contains 16 residues. V was trimmed by 6 bases and J by 6 bases, leaving 21 bases between them. The germline gives CDR1 SNHLY, CDR2 FYNNEI. The CDR3 spells CASSRAEDESPNEQFF. The CDR3 DNA is TGTGCCAGCAGCCGGGCAGAGGACGAATCCCCCAATGAGCAGTTCTTC.

A few counts support this clonotype. The V gene is TRBV9, the J gene TRBJ2-1, with unresolved D. The CDR3 length is 12 residues. V was trimmed by 4 bases and J by 7 bases, leaving 9 bases between them. Germline V gene sequence: CDR1 SGDLS, CDR2 YYNGEE. CDR3 protein: CASSPQTNEQFF. The CDR3 DNA reads as TGTGCCAGCAGCCCTCAAACGAATGAGCAGTTCTTC.

V and J are TRBV5-1 and TRBJ2-6; D might be TRBD2 (6 bases). Trimming removed 2 bases at V and 2 bases at J, with 11 bases between. Germline lookup yields CDR1 SGHRS and CDR2 YFSETQ. The CDR3 totals 16 residues. CDR3 sequence: CASSLSSVAGANVLTF. In DNA, the CDR3 is TGCGCCAGCAGCTTATCTAGCGTCGCTGGGGCCAACGTCCTGACTTTC. Full variable domain (rest looked up from reference TRBV5-1 and TRBJ2-6): KAGVTQTPRYLIKTRGQQVTLSCSPISGHRSVSWYQQTPGQGLQFLFEYFSETQRNKGNFPGRFSGRQFSNSRSEMNVSTLELGDSALYLCASSLSSVAGANVLTFGAGSRLTVL.

CDR3 in DNA: TGTGCCAGCAGCCAAGGGGGGTCTGGTGCCGGGGAGCTGTTTTTT. It translates to CASSQGGSGAGELFF. The chain combines TRBV27 with TRBJ2-2; D is perhaps TRBD1 or TRBD2 (6 bases each). The CDR3 covers 15 residues. In germline, CDR1 is MNHEY, CDR2 SMNVEV (reference sequence). V was cut by 6 bases and J by 6 bases, with 17 bases left in between.

The V gene is TRBV28, the J gene TRBJ2-1; no reliable D call. Germline-derived CDR1 and CDR2 are MDHEN and SYDVKM. The CDR3 extends over 11 amino acids. The V end lost 8 bases, the J end lost 6 bases, and 8 bases lay between the germline ends. The chain's CDR3 is CASLDLNEQFF. The CDR3 region has the DNA TGTGCCAGCTTGGACCTCAATGAGCAGTTCTTC.

There are a few counts of this clonotype. V and J are TRBV6-2 or TRBV6-3 and TRBJ2-7; 8 bases fit TRBD1. The germline V gene encodes CDR1 MNHEY and CDR2 SVGEGT. V shed 3 bases and J 4 bases; nucleotides not matched to a gene: 5. CDR3 size: 14 residues. CDR3 DNA: TGTGCCAGCAGTTATCTGGGACAGGCGTACGAGCAGTACTTC. It is translated as CASSYLGQAYEQYF.

This clonotype was found many times. The chain links TRBV24-1 to TRBJ2-1, with 12 bases that match TRBD2. Looked up from germline, CDR1 is KGHDR and CDR2 is SFDVKD. CDR3 size: 17 residues. Germline trimming cut 2 bases from V and 3 bases from J; bases unmatched to any gene: 4. CDR3 bases: TGTGCCACCAGTGATTCGACTAGCGGGGGACTCTACAATGAGCAGTTCTTC. Translated: CATSDSTSGGLYNEQFF.

This clonotype was counted at least ten times. This sequence joins TRBV3-1 and TRBJ1-1; D unclear. V lost 6 bases, J lost 2 bases, and 13 bases lay in between. Germline-derived CDR1 and CDR2 are LGHDT and YNNKEL (reference sequence). The CDR3 has 14 residues. In nucleotides, the CDR3 is TGTGCCAGCAGAGCCCACCAGCTAAACACTGAAGCTTTCTTT. This gives the protein CASRAHQLNTEAFF. The variable domain in full, completed from reference TRBV3-1 and TRBJ1-1, reads DTAVSQTPKYLVTQMGNDKSIKCEQNLGHDTMYWYKQDSKKFLKIMFSYNNKELIINETVPNRFSPKSPDKAHLNLHINSLELGDSAVYFCASRAHQLNTEAFFGQGTRLTVV.

This clonotype was seen repeatedly, ten times or more. This chain uses TRBV18 with TRBJ2-2; D is ambiguous. CDR3 length equals 14 residues. Trimming left V 3 bases short and J 0 bases short, with 5 bases between. Germline V lookup: CDR1 KGHSH, CDR2 LQKENI. For the CDR3, the DNA is TGTGCCAGCTCACCTCCAACGAACACCGGGGAGCTGTTTTTT. Its translation is CASSPPTNTGELFF.

This clonotype has just a few counts. The V and J genes are TRBV5-1 and TRBJ2-5; the D gene is possibly TRBD2 (5 bases). The CDR3 spans 13 residues. Germline assignment: CDR1 SGHRS and CDR2 YFSETQ. The V and J ends lost 9 bases and 2 bases respectively, with 14 bases between them. The CDR3 is CATSRTGQETQYF. For the CDR3, the DNA is TGCGCCACTAGCCGGACTGGGCAAGAGACCCAGTACTTC.